This TCR beta chain was recovered during a study of human T cells and chemical hapten exposure. Study background: Patch tests delivered 0.01% DPC to the upper back and were evaluated at 6 days. Among samples, TCR yields varied mainly because of small differences in pooled library volume.

Per the authors' pipeline: Ranging from roughly 23,224 to 700,000, TCR counts per sample had a median value of 95,638. TCRdb analysed the RACE reads with MiXCR anew, one entry per CDR3 protein. It is TCRdb's table, rather than the study itself, that gives the V and J calls and clone size. The sample lists 65,000 to 90,000 distinct CDR3 sequences, 6.5% to 8.5% occurring once. The CDR3 runs to 16 residues. V dropped 5 bases and J dropped 1; count of bases not matched to a gene: 9. Time point indicated: patch test 2, 6 weeks after DPC sensitization. The treatment denotes: therapeutic diphenylcyclopropenone sensitization with weekly scalp DPC. This clonotype has at least ten counts.

This receptor was identified in a woman under 40 with alopecia areata. Some clones in this sample may be carry-over from other donors' samples. Here the sequenced sample was whole blood, taken in connection with sensitization to the hapten diphenylcyclopropenone (DPC). This chain links TRBV12-3 or TRBV12-4 with TRBJ1-1, with TRBD1 matching over 8 bases. The CDR3 DNA is TGTGCCAGCAGTCCCGCCCTACAGGGGGAGAACACTGAAGCTTTCTTT. Translation gives CASSPALQGENTEAFF.